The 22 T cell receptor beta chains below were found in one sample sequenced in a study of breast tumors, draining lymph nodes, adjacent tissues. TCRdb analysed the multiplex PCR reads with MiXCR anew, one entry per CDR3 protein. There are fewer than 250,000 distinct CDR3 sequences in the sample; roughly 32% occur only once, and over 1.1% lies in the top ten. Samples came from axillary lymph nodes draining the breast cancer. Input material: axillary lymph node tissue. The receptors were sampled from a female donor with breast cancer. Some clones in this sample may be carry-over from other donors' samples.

In nucleotides, the CDR3 is TGTGCCAGCAGCTTAACAGCAGGGGGTACGCAGTATTTT. This codes for CASSLTAGGTQYF. The J gene is TRBJ2-3, the V gene TRBV7-3, with 7 bases that match TRBD1. The CDR3 totals 13 residues. Trimming at V came to 0 bases and at J to 8 bases, leaving 2 bases not matched to a gene. CDR1 and CDR2 from the germline V gene are SGHTA and FQGTGA.

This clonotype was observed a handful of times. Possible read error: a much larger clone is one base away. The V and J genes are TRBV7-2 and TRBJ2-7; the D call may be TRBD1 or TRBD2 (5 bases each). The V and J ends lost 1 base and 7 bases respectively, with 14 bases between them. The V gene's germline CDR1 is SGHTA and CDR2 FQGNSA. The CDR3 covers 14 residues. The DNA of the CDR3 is TGTGCCAGCAGCTTAGGGGGACCAGAAGATGAGCAGTACTTC. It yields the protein CASSLGGPEDEQYF.

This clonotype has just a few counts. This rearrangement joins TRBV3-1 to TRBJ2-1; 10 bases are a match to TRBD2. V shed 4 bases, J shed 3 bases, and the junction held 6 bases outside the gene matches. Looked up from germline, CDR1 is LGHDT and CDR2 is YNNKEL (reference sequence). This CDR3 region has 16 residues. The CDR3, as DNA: TGTGCCAGCAGCCCCGTAGCGGGAGGAAACTACAATGAGCAGTTCTTC. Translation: CASSPVAGGNYNEQFF.

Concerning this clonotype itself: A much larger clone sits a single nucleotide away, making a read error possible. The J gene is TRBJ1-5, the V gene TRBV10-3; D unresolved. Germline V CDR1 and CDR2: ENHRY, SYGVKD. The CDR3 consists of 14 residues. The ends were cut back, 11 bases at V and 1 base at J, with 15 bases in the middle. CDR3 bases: TGTGCCGGCCGCTTGTTGGAGAGCAATCAGCCCCAGCATTTT. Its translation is CAGRLLESNQPQHF.

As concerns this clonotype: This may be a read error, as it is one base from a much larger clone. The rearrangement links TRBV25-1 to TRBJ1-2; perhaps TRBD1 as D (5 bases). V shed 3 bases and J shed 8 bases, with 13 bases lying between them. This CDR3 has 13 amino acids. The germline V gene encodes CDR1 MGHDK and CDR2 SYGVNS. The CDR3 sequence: CASSEQGPWGYTF. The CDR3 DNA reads TGTGCCAGCAGTGAGCAGGGTCCCTGGGGCTACACCTTC.

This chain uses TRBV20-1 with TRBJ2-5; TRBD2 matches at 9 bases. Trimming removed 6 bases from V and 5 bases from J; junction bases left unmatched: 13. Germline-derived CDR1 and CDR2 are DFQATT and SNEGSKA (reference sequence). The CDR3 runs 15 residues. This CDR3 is CSAARGTSRSETQYF. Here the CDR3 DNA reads TGCAGTGCCGCGAGAGGGACTAGCCGGTCGGAGACCCAGTACTTC.

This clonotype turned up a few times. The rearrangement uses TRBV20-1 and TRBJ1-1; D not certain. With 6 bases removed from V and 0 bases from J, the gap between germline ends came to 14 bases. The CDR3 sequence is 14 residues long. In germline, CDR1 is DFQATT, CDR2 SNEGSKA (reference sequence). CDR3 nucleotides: TGCAGTGCGCTCTTCGACCAGTTGAACACTGAAGCTTTCTTT. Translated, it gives CSALFDQLNTEAFF.

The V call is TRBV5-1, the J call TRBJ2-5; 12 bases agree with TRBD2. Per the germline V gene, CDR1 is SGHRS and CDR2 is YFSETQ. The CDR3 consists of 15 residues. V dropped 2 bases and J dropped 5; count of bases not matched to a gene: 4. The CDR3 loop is CASSFSSGRDETQYF. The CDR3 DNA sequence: TGCGCCAGCAGCTTCTCTAGCGGGAGGGACGAGACCCAGTACTTC. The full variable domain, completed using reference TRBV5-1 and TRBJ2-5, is KAGVTQTPRYLIKTRGQQVTLSCSPISGHRSVSWYQQTPGQGLQFLFEYFSETQRNKGNFPGRFSGRQFSNSRSEMNVSTLELGDSALYLCASSFSSGRDETQYFGPGTRLLVL.

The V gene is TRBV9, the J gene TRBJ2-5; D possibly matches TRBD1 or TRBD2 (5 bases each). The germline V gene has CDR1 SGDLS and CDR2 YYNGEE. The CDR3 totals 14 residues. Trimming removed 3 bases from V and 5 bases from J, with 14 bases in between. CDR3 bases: TGTGCCAGCAGCGGGGACGGGCGCCTGGAGACCCAGTACTTC. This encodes CASSGDGRLETQYF.

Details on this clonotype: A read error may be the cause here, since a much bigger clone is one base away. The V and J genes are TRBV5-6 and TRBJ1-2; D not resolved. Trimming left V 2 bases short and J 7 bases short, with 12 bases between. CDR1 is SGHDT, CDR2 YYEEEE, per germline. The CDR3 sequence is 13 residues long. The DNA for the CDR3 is TGTGCCAGCAGCTTCAATTGGGCAGTTGGCTACACCTTC. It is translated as CASSFNWAVGYTF.

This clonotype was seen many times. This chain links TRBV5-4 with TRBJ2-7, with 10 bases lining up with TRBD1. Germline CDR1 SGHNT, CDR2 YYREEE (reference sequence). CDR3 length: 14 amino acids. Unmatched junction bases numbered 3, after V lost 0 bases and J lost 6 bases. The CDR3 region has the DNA TGTGCCAGCAGCTTGGAGAGGACAGGGGGCGAGCAGTACTTC. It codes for CASSLERTGGEQYF.

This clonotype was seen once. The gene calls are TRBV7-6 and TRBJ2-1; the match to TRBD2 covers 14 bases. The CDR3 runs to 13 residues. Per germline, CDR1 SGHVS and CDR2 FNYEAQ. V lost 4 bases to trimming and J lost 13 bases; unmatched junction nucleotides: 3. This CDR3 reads CASSSGLAGVQFF. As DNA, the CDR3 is TGTGCCAGCAGCTCGGGACTAGCGGGAGTTCAGTTCTTC. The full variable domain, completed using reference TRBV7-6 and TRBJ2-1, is GAGVSQSPRYKVTKRGQDVALRCDPISGHVSLYWYRQALGQGPEFLTYFNYEAQQDKSGLPNDRFSAERPEGSISTLTIQRTEQRDSAMYRCASSSGLAGVQFFGPGTRLTVL.

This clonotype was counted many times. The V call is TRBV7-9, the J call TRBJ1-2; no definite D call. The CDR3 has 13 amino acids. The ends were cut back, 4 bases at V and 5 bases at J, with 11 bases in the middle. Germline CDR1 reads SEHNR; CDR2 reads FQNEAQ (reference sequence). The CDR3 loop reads CASSSEGGYGYTF. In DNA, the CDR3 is TGTGCCAGCAGCTCCGAGGGAGGGTATGGCTACACCTTC. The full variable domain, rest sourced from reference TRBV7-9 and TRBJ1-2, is DTGVSQNPRHKITKRGQNVTFRCDPISEHNRLYWYRQTLGQGPEFLTYFQNEAQLEKSRLLSDRFSAERPKGSFSTLEIQRTEQGDSAMYLCASSSEGGYGYTFGSGTRLTVV.

The CDR3 here is CASFRASPRDTQYF. CDR3 DNA: TGTGCCAGTTTTCGCGCCTCCCCCAGGGATACGCAGTATTTT. The chain carries TRBV12-5 and TRBJ2-3; no firm D call. The CDR3 sequence is 14 residues long. Germline CDR1 and CDR2: LGHNT and FRNRAP.

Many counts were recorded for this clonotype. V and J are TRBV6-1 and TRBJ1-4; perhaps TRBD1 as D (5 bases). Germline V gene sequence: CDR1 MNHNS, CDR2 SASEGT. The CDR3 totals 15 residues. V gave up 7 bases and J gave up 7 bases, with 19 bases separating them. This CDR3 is CASTEVGGSGEKLFF. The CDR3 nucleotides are TGTGCCAGCACCGAAGTGGGGGGGTCAGGTGAAAAACTGTTTTTT.

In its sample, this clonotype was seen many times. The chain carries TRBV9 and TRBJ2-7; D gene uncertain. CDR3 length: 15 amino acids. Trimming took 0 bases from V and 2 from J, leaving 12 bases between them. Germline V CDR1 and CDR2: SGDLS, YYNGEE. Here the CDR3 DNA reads TGTGCCAGCAGCGTAGGTCCCCGACCGACCTACGAGCAGTACTTC. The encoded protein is CASSVGPRPTYEQYF.

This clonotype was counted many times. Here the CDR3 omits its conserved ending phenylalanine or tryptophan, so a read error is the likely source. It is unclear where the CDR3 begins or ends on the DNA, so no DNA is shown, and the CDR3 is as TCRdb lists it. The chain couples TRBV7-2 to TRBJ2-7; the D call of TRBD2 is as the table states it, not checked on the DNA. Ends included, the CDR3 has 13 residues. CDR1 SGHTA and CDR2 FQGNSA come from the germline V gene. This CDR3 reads CASSLVLAGPTSS.

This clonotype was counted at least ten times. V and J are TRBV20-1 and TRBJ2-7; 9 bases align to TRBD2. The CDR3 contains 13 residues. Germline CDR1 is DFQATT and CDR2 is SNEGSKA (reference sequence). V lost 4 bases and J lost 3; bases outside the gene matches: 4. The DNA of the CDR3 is TGCAGTGCTATTAGCGGGAGTAGCTACGAGCAGTACTTC. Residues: CSAISGSSYEQYF.

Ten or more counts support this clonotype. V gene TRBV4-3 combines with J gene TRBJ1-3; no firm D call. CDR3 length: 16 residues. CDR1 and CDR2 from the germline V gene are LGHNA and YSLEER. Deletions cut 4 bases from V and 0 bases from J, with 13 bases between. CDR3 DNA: TGCGCCAGCAGCCCACTGCTGAGGACCTCTGGAAACACCATATATTTT. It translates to CASSPLLRTSGNTIYF.

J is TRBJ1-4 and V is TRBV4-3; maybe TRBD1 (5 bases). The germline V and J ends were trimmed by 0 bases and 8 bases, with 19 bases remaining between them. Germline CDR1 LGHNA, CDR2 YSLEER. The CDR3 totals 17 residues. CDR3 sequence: CASSQDPRGSGGEKLFF. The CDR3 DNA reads TGCGCCAGCAGCCAAGATCCCCGCGGCTCTGGGGGGGAAAAACTGTTTTTT.

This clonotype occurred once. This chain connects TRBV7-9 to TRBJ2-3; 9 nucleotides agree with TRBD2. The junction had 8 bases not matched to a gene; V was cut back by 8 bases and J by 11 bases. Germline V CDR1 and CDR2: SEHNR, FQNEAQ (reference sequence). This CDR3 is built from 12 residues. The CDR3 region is CASLGTSNEQYF. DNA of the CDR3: TGTGCCAGCCTTGGGACTAGCAATGAGCAGTATTTT.

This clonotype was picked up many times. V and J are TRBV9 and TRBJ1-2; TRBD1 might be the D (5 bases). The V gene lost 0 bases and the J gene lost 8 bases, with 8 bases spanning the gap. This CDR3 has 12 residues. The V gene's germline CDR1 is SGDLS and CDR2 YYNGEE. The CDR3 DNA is TGTGCCAGCAGCGTAGCGGGGGTCGGCTACACCTTC. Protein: CASSVAGVGYTF.